This T cell receptor (beta chain) was captured in a study of shared clonotypes between healthy human individuals. As for this clone: This sample includes further DNA sequences coding for the same CDR3.

The data were produced by immunoSEQ multiplex PCR, yet TCRdb's version contains in-frame clones alone and is incomplete. Of roughly 1,500,000 clones listed, 95% to 99% are singletons. The sequenced material came from naive CD4+ T cells sorted from blood. The subset denotes: CD45RA+ positively selected. The TCR comes from a man aged 30-40 years in good health.

The CDR3 coding sequence is TGCGCCAGCAGCCAAGACCTAGCGGGAGCTTACAATGAGCAGTTCTTC. Protein product: CASSQDLAGAYNEQFF. This chain links TRBV4-3 with TRBJ2-1; the match to TRBD2 covers 10 bases. J lost 4 bases, V lost 0 bases, and 3 bases had no gene match. The CDR3 length is 16 residues. In germline, CDR1 is LGHNA, CDR2 YSLEER.